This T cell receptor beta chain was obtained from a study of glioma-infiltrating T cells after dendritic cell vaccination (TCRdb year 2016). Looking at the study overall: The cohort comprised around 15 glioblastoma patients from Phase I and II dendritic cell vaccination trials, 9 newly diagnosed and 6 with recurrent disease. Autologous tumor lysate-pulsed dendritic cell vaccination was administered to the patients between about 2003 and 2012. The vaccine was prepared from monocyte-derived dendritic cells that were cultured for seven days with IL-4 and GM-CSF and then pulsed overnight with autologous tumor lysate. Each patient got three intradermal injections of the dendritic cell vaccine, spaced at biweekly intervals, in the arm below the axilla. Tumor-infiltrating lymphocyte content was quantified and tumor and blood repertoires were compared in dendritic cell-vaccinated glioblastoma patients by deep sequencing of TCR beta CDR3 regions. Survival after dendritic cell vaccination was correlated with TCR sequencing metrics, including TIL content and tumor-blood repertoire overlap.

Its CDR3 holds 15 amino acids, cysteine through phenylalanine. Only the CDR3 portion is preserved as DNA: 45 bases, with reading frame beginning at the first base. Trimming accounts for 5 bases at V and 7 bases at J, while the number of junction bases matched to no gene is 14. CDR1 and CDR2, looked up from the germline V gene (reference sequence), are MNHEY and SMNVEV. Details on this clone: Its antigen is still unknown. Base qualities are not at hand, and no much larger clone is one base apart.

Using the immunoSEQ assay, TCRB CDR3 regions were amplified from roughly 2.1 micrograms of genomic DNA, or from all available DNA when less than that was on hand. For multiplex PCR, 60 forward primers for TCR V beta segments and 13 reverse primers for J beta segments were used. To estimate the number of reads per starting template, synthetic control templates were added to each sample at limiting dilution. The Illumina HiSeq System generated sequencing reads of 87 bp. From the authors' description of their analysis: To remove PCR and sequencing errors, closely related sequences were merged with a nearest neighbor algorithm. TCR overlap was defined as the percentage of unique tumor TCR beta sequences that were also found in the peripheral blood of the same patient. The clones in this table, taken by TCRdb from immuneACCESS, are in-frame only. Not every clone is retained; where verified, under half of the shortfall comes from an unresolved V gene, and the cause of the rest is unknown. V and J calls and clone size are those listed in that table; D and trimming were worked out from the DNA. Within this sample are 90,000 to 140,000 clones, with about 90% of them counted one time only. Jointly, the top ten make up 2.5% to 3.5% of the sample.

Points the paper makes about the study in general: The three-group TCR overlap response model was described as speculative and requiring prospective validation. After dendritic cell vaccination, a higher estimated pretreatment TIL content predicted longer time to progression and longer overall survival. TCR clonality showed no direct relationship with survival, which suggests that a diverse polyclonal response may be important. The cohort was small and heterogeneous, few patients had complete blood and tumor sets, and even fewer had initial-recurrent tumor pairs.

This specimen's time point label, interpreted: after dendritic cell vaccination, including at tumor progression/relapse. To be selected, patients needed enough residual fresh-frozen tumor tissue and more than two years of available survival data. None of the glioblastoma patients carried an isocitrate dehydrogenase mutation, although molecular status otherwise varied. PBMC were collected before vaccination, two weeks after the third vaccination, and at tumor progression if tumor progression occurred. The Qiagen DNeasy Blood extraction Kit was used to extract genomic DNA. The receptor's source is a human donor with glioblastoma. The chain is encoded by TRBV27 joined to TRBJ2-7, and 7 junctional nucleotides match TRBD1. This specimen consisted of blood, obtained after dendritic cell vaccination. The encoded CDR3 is CASSQGQVLGSEQYF. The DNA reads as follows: TGTGCCAGCAGTCAAGGACAGGTTTTGGGTTCAGAGCAGTACTTC.